The 31 T cell receptor beta chains given below trace back to one sample, sequenced in a study of T cell repertoires in cytomegalovirus infection. MiXCR, applied by TCRdb to the reads, yields one record per CDR3 protein. This table holds approximately 260,000 distinct CDR3 sequences, about 18% found once. The sample consisted of CD8+ T cells from PBMCs. The receptor source for this set is a human donor in good health (CMV status not recorded). Some clones in this sample may be carry-over from other donors' samples.

This rearrangement joins TRBV20-1 to TRBJ2-4, with 7 bases identical to TRBD2. The V segment lost 1 base and the J segment 6 bases; nucleotides outside the gene matches: 6. This CDR3 spans 14 amino acids. Germline lookup yields CDR1 DFQATT and CDR2 SNEGSKA (reference sequence). The CDR3 region has the DNA TGCAGTGCTAGAGGACTAGCAGTATTAAACATTCAGTACTTC. Translation gives CSARGLAVLNIQYF.

CDR3 DNA sequence: TGCGCCAGCAGCCAATGGGTAACAGGGAGGACTGAAGCTTTCTTT. Its translation: CASSQWVTGRTEAFF. V is TRBV4-1 and J is TRBJ1-1; the D gene is possibly TRBD1 (6 bases). The germline V gene has CDR1 MGHRA and CDR2 YSYEKL. The CDR3 is 15 residues long. The V and J ends lost 2 bases and 5 bases respectively, with 15 bases between them.

V gene TRBV6-6 combines with J gene TRBJ1-5, with 9 bases lining up with TRBD1. With V trimmed by 4 bases and J by 6 bases, 10 bases remained unmatched. The CDR3 totals 16 residues. Germline assignment: CDR1 MNHNY and CDR2 SVGAGI (reference sequence). The CDR3 loop is CASSSIRTGEGQPQHF. Written as DNA, the CDR3 is TGTGCCAGCAGTTCCATTCGGACAGGGGAGGGTCAGCCCCAGCATTTT.

The chain has TRBV28 and TRBJ2-1; 10 positions match TRBD1. V lost 3 bases and J lost 7; bases outside the gene matches: 12. The CDR3 contains 17 residues. Germline V gives CDR1 MDHEN, CDR2 SYDVKM. The CDR3 region has the DNA TGTGCCAGCAGTTTTCACCGGACAGGGGGAATGAGGAATGAGCAGTTCTTC. Translating gives CASSFHRTGGMRNEQFF. Full variable domain (rest looked up from reference TRBV28 and TRBJ2-1): DVKVTQSSRYLVKRTGEKVFLECVQDMDHENMFWYRQDPGLGLRLIYFSYDVKMKEKGDIPEGYSVSREKKERFSLILESASTNQTSMYLCASSFHRTGGMRNEQFFGPGTRLTVL.

The chain joins TRBV6-5 to TRBJ2-5; 7 positions match TRBD1. The CDR3 is made up of 17 amino acids. V trimming: 6 bases; J trimming: 2 bases; junction bases outside the gene matches: 15. Germline lookup yields CDR1 MNHEY and CDR2 SVGAGI. The CDR3: CASRPKTGYDLQETQYF. In DNA, the CDR3 is TGTGCCAGCAGACCCAAGACAGGGTACGATTTGCAAGAGACCCAGTACTTC.

In this sample, this clonotype turned up many times. The CDR3 is CASSLGAGSFDEQYF. DNA of the CDR3: TGTGCCAGCAGCTTAGGGGCAGGTTCGTTCGACGAGCAGTACTTC. The rearrangement links TRBV7-2 to TRBJ2-7, with no clear D. The germline gives CDR1 SGHTA, CDR2 FQGNSA. The CDR3 has 15 amino acids. V gave up 1 base and J gave up 5 bases, with 15 bases separating them.

V and J are TRBV9 and TRBJ2-7, with D perhaps assigned TRBD1 or TRBD2 (5 bases each). CDR3 size: 15 residues. V was clipped by 0 bases and J by 5 bases, with 15 bases between them. CDR1 and CDR2 (germline): SGDLS, YYNGEE. DNA of the CDR3: TGTGCCAGCAGCGTAGAGGGGACCCCAGGGCACGAGCAGTACTTC. As protein: CASSVEGTPGHEQYF.

There are many counts of this clonotype. The rearrangement uses TRBV6-2 or TRBV6-3 and TRBJ1-1; D possibly corresponds to TRBD1 (6 bases). The CDR3 sequence is 15 residues long. V lost 5 bases and J lost 4, with 17 bases in between. Germline-derived CDR1 and CDR2 are MNHEY and SVGEGT. The DNA of the CDR3 is TGTGCCAGCAGTCATCTCAGGGGTGGAAGCACTGAAGCTTTCTTT. This encodes CASSHLRGGSTEAFF.

The V and J genes are TRBV7-9 and TRBJ2-5, with TRBD1 matching 8 bases. Germline loops: CDR1 SEHNR, CDR2 FQNEAQ (reference sequence). V was clipped by 6 bases and J by 7 bases; unmatched bases: 13. The CDR3 runs 15 residues. The CDR3 DNA follows: TGTGCCAGCAGTCCTTCCCAGGGGGCGCAGGGGACCCAGTACTTC. Protein: CASSPSQGAQGTQYF.

The table lists this clonotype with many counts. The rearrangement joins TRBV7-2 to TRBJ1-1, with 8 bases lining up with TRBD1. Trimming at V came to 4 bases and at J to 4 bases, leaving 11 bases not matched to a gene. The CDR3 runs to 16 residues. Germline V gene data show CDR1 as SGHTA and CDR2 as FQGNSA. The chain's CDR3 is CASSSGQGADGTEAFF. In DNA, the CDR3 is TGTGCCAGCAGCTCAGGACAGGGCGCCGACGGCACTGAAGCTTTCTTT.

The V gene is TRBV12-3 or TRBV12-4, the J gene TRBJ2-1, with D tentatively TRBD1 or TRBD2 (6 bases each). The CDR3 is 16 residues long. Trimming took 1 base from V and 0 from J, leaving 10 bases between them. CDR3 sequence (DNA): TGTGCCAGCAGTTTAGGCCGGGGGCCCTCCTACAATGAGCAGTTCTTC. Its protein is CASSLGRGPSYNEQFF.

The sample holds many counts of this clonotype. This rearrangement joins TRBV6-5 to TRBJ2-1; D not resolved. The germline CDR1 and CDR2 sequences are MNHEY and SVGAGI. The CDR3 covers 14 residues. With 0 bases removed from V and 8 bases from J, the gap between germline ends came to 11 bases. The CDR3 loop reads CASSYSKSGHEQFF. In nucleotides, the CDR3 is TGTGCCAGCAGTTACTCGAAATCGGGCCATGAGCAGTTCTTC.

This clonotype was recorded a few times. The rearrangement joins TRBV10-2 to TRBJ2-5; no definite D call. V was cut by 8 bases and J by 0 bases, with 13 bases left in between. This CDR3 region has 14 residues. CDR1 is WSHSY, CDR2 SAAADI, per germline. CDR3 sequence: CASLGRTYQETQYF. The DNA of the CDR3 is TGCGCCAGCCTCGGTCGTACGTACCAAGAGACCCAGTACTTC.

The chain employs TRBV27 and TRBJ1-1, with D tentatively TRBD1 (5 bases). The CDR3 is made up of 14 amino acids. Germline CDR1 reads MNHEY; CDR2 reads SMNVEV (reference sequence). Trimming removed 6 bases at V and 4 bases at J, with 15 bases between. The DNA for the CDR3 is TGTGCCAGCAGCCCGGGGGGGGGGAGCACTGAAGCTTTCTTT. Translating gives CASSPGGGSTEAFF.

The CDR3 DNA follows: TGCAGTGCTATAAAGACTAGCGGCCTTAGGGATACGCAGTATTTT. Encoded protein: CSAIKTSGLRDTQYF. The V call is TRBV20-1, the J call TRBJ2-3, with 9 bases aligning to TRBD2. CDR3 length equals 15 residues. Germline V gives CDR1 DFQATT, CDR2 SNEGSKA (reference sequence). V trimming: 4 bases; J trimming: 6 bases; junction bases outside the gene matches: 11.

This clonotype was found many times. The chain is built from TRBV12-3 or TRBV12-4 and TRBJ1-1, with D possibly TRBD1 on 5 matching bases. Deletions cut 5 bases from V and 1 base from J, with 17 bases between. The length of the CDR3 is 16 residues. In DNA form, the CDR3 reads TGTGCCAGCAGTCCGGGGGGTAGGGGCCAGAACACTGAAGCTTTCTTT. Protein sequence: CASSPGGRGQNTEAFF.

Turning to this clonotype: A junction boundary mismatches the germline segment, possibly from a read error. The genes are TRBV28 and TRBJ2-7; D gene uncertain. CDR1 is MDHEN and CDR2 is SYDVKM in the germline V gene. The length of the CDR3 is 13 residues. Written as DNA, the CDR3 is TGTGCCAGCAACCCGCCCCGGGTGACGGAGAAGAACTTC. This encodes CASNPPRVTEKNF. The full variable domain, its missing parts supplied by reference TRBV28 and TRBJ2-7, is DVKVTQSSRYLVKRTGEKVFLECVQDMDHENMFWYRQDPGLGLRLIYFSYDVKMKEKGDIPEGYSVSREKKERFSLILESASTNQTSMYLCASNPPRVTEKNFGPGTRLTVT.

The chain combines TRBV29-1 with TRBJ2-1; 10 bases line up with TRBD1. V was clipped by 5 bases and J by 8 bases; unmatched bases: 9. Germline CDR1 SQVTM, CDR2 ANQGSEA. This CDR3 contains 14 residues. CDR3: CSVSGQGWGDEQFF. The CDR3 DNA follows: TGCAGCGTTTCGGGACAGGGGTGGGGGGATGAGCAGTTCTTC.

In this sample, this clonotype turned up a few times. The CDR3 DNA sequence: TGCGCCAGCAGCCAAGAGACAGAGTACGAGCAGTACTTC. Amino acid sequence: CASSQETEYEQYF. This sequence joins TRBV4-1 and TRBJ2-7, with D tentatively TRBD1 (5 bases). Germline V gives CDR1 MGHRA, CDR2 YSYEKL. V dropped 0 bases and J dropped 4 bases, with 7 bases sitting between them. The CDR3 has 13 residues.

This clonotype was picked up a small number of times. The J gene is TRBJ2-1, the V gene TRBV10-3, with D unclear. Deletions cut 7 bases from V and 3 bases from J, with 19 bases between. This CDR3 spans 16 amino acids. Germline CDR1 reads ENHRY; CDR2 reads SYGVKD. The CDR3 is CAITSVALTNYNEQFF. The CDR3 DNA is TGTGCCATCACCTCTGTTGCCCTTACTAACTACAATGAGCAGTTCTTC.

This chain connects TRBV6-5 to TRBJ2-6, with D unclear. Germline V lookup: CDR1 MNHEY, CDR2 SVGAGI. The CDR3 runs 17 residues. Trimming cost V 2 bases and J 3 bases, with 14 bases left between them. CDR3 loop: CASSYRTVLGGANVLTF. The CDR3 region has the DNA TGTGCCAGCAGTTACAGGACCGTTCTGGGTGGGGCCAACGTCCTGACTTTC.

This clonotype occurred many times. The CDR3 nucleotides are TGTGCCAGCAGCCCCCCGTGGGTTGGTGCTGAAGCTTTCTTT. Its protein product is CASSPPWVGAEAFF. This sequence joins TRBV7-9 and TRBJ1-1; D is uncertain. Germline CDR1 is SEHNR and CDR2 is FQNEAQ (reference sequence). V gave up 5 bases and J gave up 6 bases, with 16 bases separating them. This CDR3 has 14 amino acids.

The rearrangement uses TRBV27 and TRBJ1-4; 7 bases are a match to TRBD1. The CDR3 length is 16 residues. CDR1 and CDR2 (germline): MNHEY, SMNVEV (reference sequence). V shed 5 bases, J shed 8 bases, and the junction held 14 bases outside the gene matches. The CDR3 loop is CASSPHATGQGEKLFF. The CDR3 nucleotides are TGTGCCAGCAGTCCTCACGCGACAGGGCAGGGGGAAAAACTGTTTTTT.

This clonotype was detected ten times or more. The chain carries TRBV19 and TRBJ1-5; D possibly corresponds to TRBD1 (6 bases). The CDR3 covers 15 residues. The V gene lost 3 bases and the J gene lost 9 bases, with 18 bases spanning the gap. Germline CDR1 is LNHDA and CDR2 is SQIVND (reference sequence). The CDR3 DNA sequence: TGTGCCAGTAGTATCAGCCAGGGGTCTCTAACGCCCCAGCATTTT. Its translation: CASSISQGSLTPQHF.

Only a few counts were recorded for this clonotype. The chain has TRBV7-6 and TRBJ1-2, with D perhaps matching TRBD1 (5 bases). Germline-derived CDR1 and CDR2 are SGHVS and FNYEAQ. The CDR3 is made up of 15 amino acids. The V gene lost 5 bases and the J gene lost 4 bases, with 17 bases spanning the gap. CDR3 residues: CASSPPAGGSYGYTF. CDR3 DNA sequence: TGTGCCAGCAGCCCCCCGGCGGGGGGTTCCTATGGCTACACCTTC.

This clonotype came up many times. V and J are TRBV7-9 and TRBJ2-1; 8 nucleotides match TRBD1. The CDR3 totals 15 residues. With 5 bases clipped from V and 6 bases from J, the junction kept 9 bases outside the gene matches. Per germline, CDR1 SEHNR and CDR2 FQNEAQ (reference sequence). This chain's CDR3 is CASSPPDRVLNEQFF. The CDR3 nucleotides are TGTGCCAGCAGCCCTCCGGACAGGGTCCTCAATGAGCAGTTCTTC. Complete variable domain (other parts from reference TRBV7-9 and TRBJ2-1): DTGVSQNPRHKITKRGQNVTFRCDPISEHNRLYWYRQTLGQGPEFLTYFQNEAQLEKSRLLSDRFSAERPKGSFSTLEIQRTEQGDSAMYLCASSPPDRVLNEQFFGPGTRLTVL.

Here the CDR3 DNA reads TGCAGTGCAACGACCGAAGTCTTCGAGCAGTACTTC. This encodes CSATTEVFEQYF. This chain links TRBV20-1 with TRBJ2-7; D unclear. The germline gives CDR1 DFQATT, CDR2 SNEGSKA (reference sequence). This CDR3 is built from 12 residues. V was trimmed by 6 bases and J by 6 bases, leaving 15 bases between them.

The chain combines TRBV19 with TRBJ2-1; 7 bases align to TRBD1. Germline V lookup: CDR1 LNHDA, CDR2 SQIVND (reference sequence). V was clipped by 3 bases and J by 13 bases; unmatched bases: 3. This CDR3 has 11 residues. CDR3 DNA sequence: TGTGCCAGTAGTATCGGGACAGCCCAGTTCTTC. The encoded protein is CASSIGTAQFF. The variable domain in full, completed from reference TRBV19 and TRBJ2-1, reads DGGITQSPKYLFRKEGQNVTLSCEQNLNHDAMYWYRQDPGQGLRLIYYSQIVNDFQKGDIAEGYSVSREKKESFPLTVTSAQKNPTAFYLCASSIGTAQFFGPGTRLTVL.

J is TRBJ2-1 and V is TRBV4-1; 9 nucleotides align to TRBD1. With V trimmed by 4 bases and J by 5 bases, 6 bases remained unmatched. The germline gives CDR1 MGHRA, CDR2 YSYEKL. The CDR3 loop spans 15 amino acids. Here the CDR3 DNA reads TGCGCCAGCAGCCCGATAAGGACAGGGGACAATGAGCAGTTCTTC. It is translated as CASSPIRTGDNEQFF.

This clonotype was observed many times. The chain links TRBV11-2 to TRBJ2-3; 7 nucleotides line up with TRBD2. The J segment lost 4 bases and the V segment lost 5 bases, leaving 9 bases of the junction unmatched. Germline values: CDR1 SGHAT, CDR2 FQNNGV. This CDR3 has 15 residues. The CDR3 protein is CASSRGASGADTQYF. CDR3 sequence (DNA): TGTGCCAGCAGCCGCGGGGCTAGCGGCGCAGATACGCAGTATTTT.

This clonotype was counted between two and nine times. The rearrangement joins TRBV4-2 to TRBJ2-3; D possibly matches TRBD1 or TRBD2 (5 bases each). Germline V gives CDR1 LGHNA, CDR2 YNFKEQ. V dropped 3 bases and J dropped 2 bases, with 9 bases sitting between them. The CDR3 consists of 14 residues. The CDR3 DNA reads TGTGCCAGCAGCCAGAGGGGCGACACAGATACGCAGTATTTT. Protein product: CASSQRGDTDTQYF.